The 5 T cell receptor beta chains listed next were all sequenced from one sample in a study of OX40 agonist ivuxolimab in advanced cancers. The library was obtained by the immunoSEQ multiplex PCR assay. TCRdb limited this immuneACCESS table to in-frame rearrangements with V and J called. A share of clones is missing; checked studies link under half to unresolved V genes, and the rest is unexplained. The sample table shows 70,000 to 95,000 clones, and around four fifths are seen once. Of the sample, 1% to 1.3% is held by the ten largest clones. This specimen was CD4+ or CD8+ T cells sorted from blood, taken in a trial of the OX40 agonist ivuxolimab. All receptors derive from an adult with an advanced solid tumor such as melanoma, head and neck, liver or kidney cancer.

The CDR3 nucleotides are TGTGCCAGCAGCCGACTGACAGACTACGAGCAGTACGTC. This translates into CASSRLTDYEQYV. The rearrangement links TRBV11-2 to TRBJ2-7; D is possibly TRBD1 (5 bases). Trimming took 5 bases from V and 3 from J, leaving 11 bases between them. Per the germline V gene, CDR1 is SGHAT and CDR2 is FQNNGV. This CDR3 is built from 13 residues.

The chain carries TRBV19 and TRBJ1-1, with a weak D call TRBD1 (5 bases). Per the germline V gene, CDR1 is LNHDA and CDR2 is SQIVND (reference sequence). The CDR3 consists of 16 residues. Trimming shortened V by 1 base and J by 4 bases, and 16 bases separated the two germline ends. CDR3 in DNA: TGTGCCAGTAGTATAGGGACACTATACAGAGTCACTGAAGCTTTCTTT. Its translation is CASSIGTLYRVTEAFF.

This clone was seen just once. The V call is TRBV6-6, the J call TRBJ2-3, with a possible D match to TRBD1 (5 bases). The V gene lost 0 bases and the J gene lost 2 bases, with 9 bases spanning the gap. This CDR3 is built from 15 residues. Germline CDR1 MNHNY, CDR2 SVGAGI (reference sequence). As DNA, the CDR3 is TGTGCCAGCAGTTACTCTCGACAGTTCACAGATACGCAGTATTTT. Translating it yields CASSYSRQFTDTQYF.

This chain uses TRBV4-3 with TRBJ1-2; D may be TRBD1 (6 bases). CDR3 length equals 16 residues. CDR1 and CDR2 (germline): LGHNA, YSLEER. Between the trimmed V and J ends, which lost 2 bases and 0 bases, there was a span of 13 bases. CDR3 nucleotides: TGCGCCAGCAGCCAATGGGGGGACAAAACTAACTATGGCTACACCTTC. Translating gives CASSQWGDKTNYGYTF.

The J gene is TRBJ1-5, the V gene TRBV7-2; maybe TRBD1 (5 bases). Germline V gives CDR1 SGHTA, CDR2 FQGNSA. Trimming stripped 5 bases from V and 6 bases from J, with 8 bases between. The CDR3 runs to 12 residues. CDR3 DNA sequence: TGTGCCAGCAGCCCTAGGGGTCAGCCCCAGCATTTT. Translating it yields CASSPRGQPQHF.